Each of the 32 T cell receptor beta chains below was sequenced from the same sample in a study of cytomegalovirus exposure and HLA in healthy donors. Both 60 Vbeta primers and 13 Jbeta primers went into the PCR. The data were produced by immunoSEQ multiplex PCR, yet TCRdb's version contains in-frame clones alone and is incomplete. Its listing shows about 140,000 clones. The specimen sequenced was PBMCs. These receptors all stem from a male donor in good health and CMV-seronegative.

This rearrangement joins TRBV25-1 to TRBJ1-1, with TRBD1 matching over 8 bases. Germline V CDR1 and CDR2: MGHDK, SYGVNS. Trimming cost V 2 bases and J 5 bases; bases outside gene matches: 4. The CDR3 extends over 14 amino acids. The CDR3 loop reads CASSEGQGRTEAFF. The CDR3 nucleotides read TGTGCCAGCAGTGAAGGACAGGGAAGGACTGAAGCTTTCTTT.

This chain's CDR3 is CASGSIAGGFQETQYF. CDR3 bases: TGTGCCAGCGGAAGCATAGCGGGGGGTTTCCAAGAGACCCAGTACTTC. The rearrangement links TRBV2 to TRBJ2-5, with 10 bases identical to TRBD2. CDR3 length equals 16 residues. J was trimmed by 1 base and V by 8 bases; bases with no gene match: 10. Germline V gene lookup returns CDR1 SNHLY and CDR2 FYNNEI.

The V and J genes are TRBV18 and TRBJ2-3, with 12 bases that match TRBD2. The CDR3 sequence is 15 residues long. The ends lost 2 bases at V and 4 bases at J; junction bases unmatched: 1. Germline values: CDR1 KGHSH, CDR2 LQKENI. CDR3 in DNA: TGTGCCAGCTCACCATCTAGCGGGGGGGCAGATACGCAGTATTTT. Translation gives CASSPSSGGADTQYF.

The genes are TRBV7-9 and TRBJ1-2, with D unresolved. V was trimmed by 0 bases and J by 5 bases, leaving 4 bases between them. This CDR3 has 12 residues. Germline V gives CDR1 SEHNR, CDR2 FQNEAQ (reference sequence). The CDR3 DNA sequence: TGTGCCAGCAGCTTAGCTTTATATGGCTACACCTTC. This gives the protein CASSLALYGYTF.

The chain carries TRBV5-6 and TRBJ2-6; D is unclear. V lost 5 bases and J 0 bases, leaving 9 bases between the germline ends. CDR3 size: 15 residues. Germline values: CDR1 SGHDT, CDR2 YYEEEE. The CDR3 DNA follows: TGTGCCAGCAGTTTGCGGAGCTCTGGGGCCAACGTCCTGACTTTC. Protein product: CASSLRSSGANVLTF.

The chain recombines TRBV6-5 with TRBJ1-6, with a tentative D call TRBD1 (5 bases). V lost 0 bases and J 10 bases, leaving 13 bases between the germline ends. The CDR3 covers 15 residues. The V gene's germline CDR1 is MNHEY and CDR2 SVGAGI. The CDR3 region has the DNA TGTGCCAGCAGTTACTCCCGGGGGGGAAGATCACCCCTCCACTTT. Protein sequence: CASSYSRGGRSPLHF.

The CDR3 spells CASSAGQADYEQYF. Written as DNA, the CDR3 is TGTGCCAGCAGCGCAGGACAGGCCGACTACGAGCAGTACTTC. This chain connects TRBV9 to TRBJ2-7, with TRBD1 matching over 7 bases. CDR1 is SGDLS, CDR2 YYNGEE, per germline. This CDR3 spans 14 amino acids. Losses at the gene ends were 3 bases for V and 3 bases for J; bases not matched to a gene: 6.

V usage is TRBV5-6 and J usage is TRBJ2-1; 8 nucleotides line up with TRBD1. Germline V gene lookup returns CDR1 SGHDT and CDR2 YYEEEE. V shed 5 bases, J shed 7 bases, and the junction held 8 bases outside the gene matches. CDR3 length: 14 residues. The CDR3: CASRVGTGDNEQFF. CDR3 coding DNA: TGTGCCAGCAGAGTTGGGACAGGCGATAATGAGCAGTTCTTC.

This rearrangement joins TRBV11-2 to TRBJ2-1, with 9 bases fitting TRBD2. The CDR3 extends over 15 amino acids. J lost 5 bases, V lost 2 bases, and 4 bases had no gene match. In germline, CDR1 is SGHAT, CDR2 FQNNGV. The CDR3 sequence is CASSLRGTSNNEQFF. As DNA, the CDR3 is TGTGCCAGCAGCTTAAGGGGGACTAGCAACAATGAGCAGTTCTTC.

The J gene is TRBJ2-7, the V gene TRBV5-6, with a weak D call TRBD2 (6 bases). V gave up 0 bases and J gave up 6 bases, with 13 bases separating them. The CDR3 consists of 14 residues. Germline-derived CDR1 and CDR2 are SGHDT and YYEEEE. In nucleotides, the CDR3 is TGTGCCAGCAGCTTGGGGAGGGCGGGGACCGAGCAGTACTTC. It translates to CASSLGRAGTEQYF.

The chain combines TRBV29-1 with TRBJ2-1, with 7 bases matching TRBD2. Trimming cost V 4 bases and J 7 bases; bases outside gene matches: 16. The CDR3 is 16 amino acids. Per germline, CDR1 SQVTM and CDR2 ANQGSEA. CDR3 sequence: CSVGRGWEGLWNEQFF. The DNA for the CDR3 is TGCAGCGTTGGTCGGGGGTGGGAGGGCCTATGGAATGAGCAGTTCTTC.

This sequence joins TRBV2 and TRBJ2-7; TRBD1 matches 8 bases. Trimming at V came to 7 bases and at J to 2 bases, leaving 7 bases not matched to a gene. This CDR3 has 14 residues. Germline V lookup: CDR1 SNHLY, CDR2 FYNNEI. This CDR3 reads CASTGQGLPYEQYF. Here the CDR3 DNA reads TGTGCCAGCACCGGACAGGGACTTCCCTACGAGCAGTACTTC.

V and J are TRBV6-5 and TRBJ1-2; D possibly corresponds to TRBD1 (6 bases). The CDR3 runs to 15 residues. With 6 bases removed from V and 8 bases from J, the gap between germline ends came to 22 bases. CDR1 is MNHEY and CDR2 is SVGAGI in the germline V gene. The chain's CDR3 is CASSESVVGAGGYTF. For the CDR3, the DNA is TGTGCCAGCAGCGAGAGCGTCGTGGGGGCAGGGGGCTACACCTTC.

V usage is TRBV28 and J usage is TRBJ1-1; maybe TRBD1 (6 bases). Trimming took off 7 bases at V and 1 base at J, with 16 bases between the two ends. The CDR3 is made up of 15 amino acids. Per the germline V gene, CDR1 is MDHEN and CDR2 is SYDVKM. This chain's CDR3 is CASTIGWGRNTEAFF. The CDR3 coding sequence is TGTGCCAGCACCATAGGGTGGGGGCGGAACACTGAAGCTTTCTTT.

This chain connects TRBV2 to TRBJ1-1; D unclear. The germline gives CDR1 SNHLY, CDR2 FYNNEI. Trimming took off 8 bases at V and 5 bases at J, with 9 bases between the two ends. This CDR3 spans 11 amino acids. The CDR3 nucleotides are TGTGCCAGCCTCGGGGTAACTGAAGCTTTCTTT. Amino acids: CASLGVTEAFF.

V and J are TRBV5-1 and TRBJ2-1, with 8 bases aligning to TRBD1. With 0 bases clipped from V and 5 bases from J, the junction kept 7 bases outside the gene matches. The CDR3 is 16 residues long. CDR1 and CDR2 from the germline V gene are SGHRS and YFSETQ. CDR3 bases: TGCGCCAGCAGCTTGGCTGGGCAGGGGGCGAACAATGAGCAGTTCTTC. It encodes CASSLAGQGANNEQFF. Using reference TRBV5-1 and TRBJ2-1 for the parts outside the CDR3, the full variable domain is KAGVTQTPRYLIKTRGQQVTLSCSPISGHRSVSWYQQTPGQGLQFLFEYFSETQRNKGNFPGRFSGRQFSNSRSEMNVSTLELGDSALYLCASSLAGQGANNEQFFGPGTRLTVL.

The V gene is TRBV7-2, the J gene TRBJ1-2; 9 bases are shared with TRBD1. Germline loops: CDR1 SGHTA, CDR2 FQGNSA. The junction had 10 bases not matched to a gene; V was cut back by 6 bases and J by 5 bases. This CDR3 is 15 amino acids long. The CDR3 loop reads CASRESGTGHYGYTF. Here the CDR3 DNA reads TGTGCCAGCAGAGAATCCGGGACAGGGCATTATGGCTACACCTTC.

J is TRBJ1-6 and V is TRBV6-5; 7 bases are shared with TRBD1. Germline V gives CDR1 MNHEY, CDR2 SVGAGI. The CDR3 contains 15 residues. The trim removed 4 bases at V and 5 bases at J, leaving 5 bases unmatched. CDR3 protein: CASSLWDSHNSPLHF. The CDR3 DNA sequence: TGTGCCAGCAGTTTGTGGGACAGTCATAATTCACCCCTCCACTTT.

The chain carries TRBV30 and TRBJ1-6; D perhaps matches TRBD1 (6 bases). The germline V and J ends were trimmed by 8 bases and 7 bases, with 15 bases remaining between them. The CDR3 consists of 13 residues. CDR1 and CDR2 (germline): GTSNPN, SVGIG (reference sequence). CDR3 nucleotides: TGTGCCAACCAACAGGGTTGGAATTCACCCCTCCACTTT. This translates into CANQQGWNSPLHF.

The rearrangement uses TRBV4-2 and TRBJ2-2, with no clear D. The CDR3 runs to 13 residues. CDR1 is LGHNA, CDR2 YNFKEQ, per germline. The V end was cut by 1 base, the J end by 5 bases, with 5 bases between. The CDR3 DNA reads as TGTGCCAGCAGCCAAGCCGGGACCGGGGAGCTGTTTTTT. Its translation: CASSQAGTGELFF.

V and J are TRBV11-2 and TRBJ1-1; D gene uncertain. V lost 1 base, J lost 4 bases, and 10 bases lay in between. CDR3 length: 14 residues. The germline gives CDR1 SGHAT, CDR2 FQNNGV. The CDR3 DNA follows: TGTGCCAGCAGCTTAGCTGTACGGGGCACTGAAGCTTTCTTT. Amino acids: CASSLAVRGTEAFF.

Worth noting for this clone: The junction shows a germline mismatch at one end, possibly a read error. The rearrangement joins TRBV7-2 to TRBJ1-4, with unresolved D. The germline CDR1 and CDR2 sequences are SGHTA and FQGNSA. The CDR3 is made up of 15 amino acids. The CDR3 protein is CASSSLPDTSEKLFF. The CDR3, as DNA: TGTGCCAGCAGCTCCCTCCCGGATACTAGTGAAAAACTGTTTTTT.

This chain joins TRBV5-4 and TRBJ2-7; 7 bases map to TRBD1. J was trimmed by 3 bases and V by 6 bases; bases with no gene match: 12. The CDR3 sequence is 15 residues long. Germline V gene sequence: CDR1 SGHNT, CDR2 YYREEE (reference sequence). The DNA for the CDR3 is TGTGCCAGCACCCCACGGGACAGCGAGCTCTACGAGCAGTACTTC. It yields the protein CASTPRDSELYEQYF.

In nucleotides, the CDR3 is TGTGCCAGCAGTGCCCAGGGTTCTGGGGATGGCTACACCTTC. Translating gives CASSAQGSGDGYTF. V gene TRBV6-6 combines with J gene TRBJ1-2; TRBD1 might be the D (5 bases). The germline V gene has CDR1 MNHNY and CDR2 SVGAGI (reference sequence). This CDR3 spans 14 amino acids. The V end lost 5 bases, the J end lost 6 bases, and 16 bases lay between the germline ends.

This sequence joins TRBV10-3 and TRBJ2-7, with D tentatively TRBD1 (5 bases). This CDR3 has 12 residues. V was trimmed by 10 bases and J by 3 bases, leaving 13 bases between them. The germline V gene has CDR1 ENHRY and CDR2 SYGVKD. CDR3 region: CATLTGDYEQYF. DNA for the CDR3: TGTGCCACCCTAACAGGAGACTACGAGCAGTACTTC.

The chain has TRBV6-1 and TRBJ2-7, with 7 bases aligning to TRBD2. Losses at the gene ends were 8 bases for V and 2 bases for J; bases not matched to a gene: 0. Looked up from germline, CDR1 is MNHNS and CDR2 is SASEGT. CDR3 length: 11 amino acids. The chain's CDR3 is CASREAYEQYF. The CDR3, as DNA: TGTGCCAGCCGGGAGGCCTACGAGCAGTACTTC.

As DNA, the CDR3 is TGTGCCAGCAGCGTAGAGGGACTTAACACCGGGGAGCTGTTTTTT. Residues: CASSVEGLNTGELFF. The V and J genes are TRBV9 and TRBJ2-2; a weak D match, TRBD2 (6 bases). The CDR3 is 15 amino acids. The germline V and J ends were trimmed by 0 bases and 2 bases, with 8 bases remaining between them. Germline CDR1 reads SGDLS; CDR2 reads YYNGEE.

CDR3 bases: TGTGCCAGCAACAATCTAGCGGGGGTTTACAATGAGCAGTTCTTC. Encoded protein: CASNNLAGVYNEQFF. The chain uses TRBV11-2 and TRBJ2-1; 10 bases align to TRBD2. Losses at the gene ends were 7 bases for V and 4 bases for J; bases not matched to a gene: 7. Per the germline V gene, CDR1 is SGHAT and CDR2 is FQNNGV. This CDR3 has 15 residues.

Comment on this clone: The junction departs from the called germline gene at one end, perhaps through a read error. This chain joins TRBV27 and TRBJ2-7; D is perhaps TRBD1 (6 bases). The CDR3 covers 15 residues. Germline assignment: CDR1 MNHEY and CDR2 SMNVEV (reference sequence). The CDR3 DNA reads TGTGCCAGCAGTTTGTCCCCGGGACACTCCGACGAGCAGTACTTC. Its translation is CASSLSPGHSDEQYF.

This sequence joins TRBV5-6 and TRBJ2-7; D may be TRBD1 (6 bases). Germline V gene sequence: CDR1 SGHDT, CDR2 YYEEEE. The CDR3 contains 15 residues. V was shortened by 2 bases and J by 4 bases, with 16 bases between the two germline ends. CDR3: CASSLRQALGYEQYF. The CDR3 coding sequence is TGTGCCAGCAGCTTACGACAGGCTTTAGGATACGAGCAGTACTTC. Full variable domain (remainder filled in from reference TRBV5-6 and TRBJ2-7): DAGVTQSPTHLIKTRGQQVTLRCSPKSGHDTVSWYQQALGQGPQFIFQYYEEEERQRGNFPDRFSGHQFPNYSSELNVNALLLGDSALYLCASSLRQALGYEQYFGPGTRLTVT.

The V and J genes are TRBV19 and TRBJ2-7; 8 nucleotides agree with TRBD1. The CDR3 totals 14 residues. Germline lookup yields CDR1 LNHDA and CDR2 SQIVND (reference sequence). Trimming removed 4 bases from V and 1 base from J; junction bases left unmatched: 3. In DNA, the CDR3 is TGTGCCAGTAGTACGCGACAGGGGTCCTACGAGCAGTACTTC. Protein: CASSTRQGSYEQYF.

The V and J genes are TRBV5-1 and TRBJ1-1; D is unclear. Trimming removed 2 bases from V and 0 bases from J, with 14 bases in between. Germline lookup yields CDR1 SGHRS and CDR2 YFSETQ. The CDR3 consists of 16 residues. This CDR3 reads CASSFGLQPMNTEAFF. CDR3 sequence (DNA): TGCGCCAGCAGCTTTGGCTTACAGCCTATGAACACTGAAGCTTTCTTT.